This entry is about one T cell receptor beta chain. Its antigen is undetermined. These data come from a study of cytomegalovirus exposure and HLA in healthy donors. Study-wide results and caveats: For TCR beta chains, V- and J-gene trimming was later linked to a missense DCLRE1C variant.

60 Vbeta and 13 Jbeta primers were used in PCR. Some clones are missing from TCRdb's copy, which holds only in-frame ones; the method was immunoSEQ multiplex PCR. The sample yields a few hundred thousand clones, 80% to 95% seen once. Germline loops: CDR1 MDHEN, CDR2 SYDVKM. Trimming cost V 5 bases and J 4 bases, with 11 bases left between them. The CDR3 spans 13 residues. Sequencing used PBMCs. The genes are TRBV28 and TRBJ1-2; perhaps TRBD1 as D (6 bases). This TCR was sampled from a girl aged 2 to 10 in good health and CMV-seronegative. The CDR3 DNA reads TGTGCCAGCAGTGAGGACAGAGGCTATGGCTACACCTTC. The encoded protein is CASSEDRGYGYTF.